This T cell receptor (beta chain) is from a study of OX40 agonist ivuxolimab in advanced cancers. Study context: An agonistic human IgG2 monoclonal antibody against OX40 (CD134) was given.

The CDR3 is 13 amino acids. Germline CDR1 is PRHDT and CDR2 is FYEKMQ (reference sequence). The junction had 9 bases not matched to a gene; V was cut back by 1 base and J by 15 bases. Sequencing used immunoSEQ multiplex PCR; TCRdb keeps in-frame clones, though not all of them. The repertoire includes 65,000 to 95,000 clones, 80% to 95% of them detected once, and 0.53% sits in the top ten. This clone has only a few counts. Antigen specificity is unknown. Study-wide results and limits: Clonal expansion was among the lowest in partial responders at 0.1-3.0 mg/kg, especially CD8+. In the 0.1 to 3.0 mg/kg range, CD4+ and CD8+ blood T cells had expanded clonally by week 6.

V gene TRBV13 combines with J gene TRBJ2-1; TRBD2 aligns across 7 bases. The sequence was collected from an adult with an advanced solid tumor such as melanoma, head and neck, liver or kidney cancer. Sequenced material: CD4+ or CD8+ T cells sorted from blood, taken in a trial of the OX40 agonist ivuxolimab. The CDR3 protein is CASSLDWAGARFF. Written as DNA, the CDR3 is TGTGCCAGCAGCTTAGATTGGGCGGGAGCGCGGTTCTTC.